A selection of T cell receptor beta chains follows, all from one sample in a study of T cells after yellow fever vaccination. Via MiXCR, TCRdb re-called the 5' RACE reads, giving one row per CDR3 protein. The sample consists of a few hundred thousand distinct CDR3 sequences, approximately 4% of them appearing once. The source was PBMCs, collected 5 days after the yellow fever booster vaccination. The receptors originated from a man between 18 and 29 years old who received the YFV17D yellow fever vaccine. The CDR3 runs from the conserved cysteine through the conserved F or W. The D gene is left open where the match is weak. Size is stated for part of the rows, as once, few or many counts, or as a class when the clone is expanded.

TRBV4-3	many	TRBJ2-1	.	CASSREEGPGYNEQFF	TGCGCCAGCAGCCGAGAAGAGGGGCCCGGCTACAATGAGCAGTTCTTC
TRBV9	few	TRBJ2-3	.	CASSVAPDTQYF	TGTGCCAGCAGCGTAGCCCCAGATACGCAGTATTTT
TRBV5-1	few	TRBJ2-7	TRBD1	CASSSIRGQNYEQYF	TGCGCCAGCAGCTCCATCAGGGGGCAGAATTACGAGCAGTACTTC
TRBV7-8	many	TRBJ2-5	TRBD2	CASSSRTSRETQYF	TGTGCCAGCAGCTCTCGGACTAGCCGTGAGACCCAGTACTTC
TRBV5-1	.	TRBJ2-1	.	CASSLDPAVDEQFF	TGCGCCAGCAGCTTGGATCCGGCGGTTGATGAGCAGTTCTTC
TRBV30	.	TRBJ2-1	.	CAWKKPRGGTYNEQFF	TGTGCCTGGAAGAAGCCTAGGGGGGGAACCTACAATGAGCAGTTCTTC
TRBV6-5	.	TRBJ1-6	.	CASSDRSYNSPLHF	TGTGCCAGCAGCGACAGGAGCTATAATTCACCCCTCCACTTT
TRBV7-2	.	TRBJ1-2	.	CASSFKDSFYGYTF	TGTGCCAGCAGCTTTAAGGACAGTTTTTATGGCTACACCTTC
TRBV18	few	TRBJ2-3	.	CASSPEDTQYF	TGTGCCAGCTCACCAGAAGATACGCAGTATTTT
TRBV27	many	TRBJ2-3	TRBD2	CASKTGWRGGPDTQYF	TGTGCCAGCAAGACAGGGTGGCGGGGGGGGCCAGATACGCAGTATTTT
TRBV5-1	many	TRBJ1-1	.	CASSLGSFNTEAFF	TGCGCCAGCAGCTTGGGGTCTTTTAACACTGAAGCTTTCTTT
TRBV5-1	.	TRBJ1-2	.	CASSLSLGVAGYTF	TGCGCCAGCAGCTTGTCCTTGGGAGTTGCTGGCTACACCTTC
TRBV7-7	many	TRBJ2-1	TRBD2	CASSHGEAGYNEQFF	TGTGCCAGCAGCCATGGTGAAGCGGGGTACAATGAGCAGTTCTTC
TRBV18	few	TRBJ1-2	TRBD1	CASSPPGGTDGYTF	TGTGCCAGCTCACCCCCAGGGGGCACGGATGGCTACACCTTC
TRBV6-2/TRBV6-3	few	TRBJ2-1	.	CASTVFRSSYNEQFF	TGTGCCAGCACGGTCTTTCGGAGCTCCTACAATGAGCAGTTCTTC
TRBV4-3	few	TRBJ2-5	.	CASSQVGRPETQYF	TGCGCCAGCAGCCAAGTGGGGCGGCCCGAGACCCAGTACTTC
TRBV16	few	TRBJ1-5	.	CASSQWPQPQHF	TGTGCCAGCAGCCAATGGCCTCAGCCCCAGCATTTT
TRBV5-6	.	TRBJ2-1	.	CATGDNEQFF	TGTGCCACCGGAGACAATGAGCAGTTCTTC
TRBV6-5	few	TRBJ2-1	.	CASSYSGGPNEQFF	TGTGCCAGCAGTTACTCTGGGGGGCCCAATGAGCAGTTCTTC
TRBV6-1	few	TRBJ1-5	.	CATLIGGGNQPQHF	TGTGCCACTCTGATCGGGGGGGGCAATCAGCCCCAGCATTTT
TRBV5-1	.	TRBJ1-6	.	CASSPGPPNSPLHF	TGCGCCAGCAGCCCAGGACCGCCAAATTCACCCCTCCACTTT
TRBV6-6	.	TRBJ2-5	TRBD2	CASSSPSRTSGGLQETQYF	TGTGCCAGCAGTTCCCCCTCCAGGACTAGCGGGGGGCTACAAGAGACCCAGTACTTC
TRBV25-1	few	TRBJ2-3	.	CATSSGWVTDTQYF	TGTGCCACGTCCTCGGGCTGGGTCACAGATACGCAGTATTTT
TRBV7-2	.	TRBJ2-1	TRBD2	CASSSRTSGGAGEQFF	TGTGCCAGCAGCTCAAGGACTAGCGGGGGGGCCGGGGAGCAGTTCTTC
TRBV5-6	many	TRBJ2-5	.	CASSPQGGGETQYF	TGTGCCAGCAGCCCACAGGGAGGTGGAGAGACCCAGTACTTC
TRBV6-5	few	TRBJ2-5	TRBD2	CASKPGLAWQETQYF	TGTGCCAGCAAACCGGGACTAGCTTGGCAAGAGACCCAGTACTTC
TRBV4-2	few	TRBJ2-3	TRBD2	CASSQLGGAGTDTQYF	TGTGCCAGCAGCCAACTCGGGGGGGCTGGGACAGATACGCAGTATTTT
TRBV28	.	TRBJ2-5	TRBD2	CASSRLPAGGETQYF	TGTGCCAGCAGTCGTCTTCCAGCGGGGGGAGAGACCCAGTACTTC